The 20 T cell receptor beta chains below come from one sample, sequenced in a study of OX40 agonist ivuxolimab in advanced cancers. Produced via immunoSEQ multiplex PCR; TCRdb's table is partial and in-frame only. Here the sample spans some 60,000 clones, about 86% being singletons. The sequencing used CD4+ or CD8+ T cells sorted from blood, collected in a trial of the OX40 agonist ivuxolimab. These receptors were collected from an adult with an advanced solid tumor such as melanoma, head and neck, liver or kidney cancer.

As concerns this clone: Other DNA variants within this sample encode the same CDR3. The chain has TRBV9 and TRBJ1-2; D is uncertain. Germline V gene lookup returns CDR1 SGDLS and CDR2 YYNGEE. The CDR3 runs to 13 residues. With 2 bases removed from V and 2 bases from J, the gap between germline ends came to 7 bases. CDR3 DNA sequence: TGTGCCAGCAGCGTGGCGGAAAACTATGGCTACACCTTC. Protein sequence: CASSVAENYGYTF.

V is TRBV2 and J is TRBJ1-6, with 7 bases matching TRBD1. J was trimmed by 9 bases and V by 9 bases; bases with no gene match: 8. The CDR3 extends over 13 amino acids. Germline loops: CDR1 SNHLY, CDR2 FYNNEI. CDR3 residues: CARRGTERSPLHF. The DNA of the CDR3 is TGTGCCAGAAGGGGGACAGAGCGTTCACCCCTCCACTTT.

The CDR3 loop is CASSGRSYNEQFF. CDR3 nucleotide sequence: TGTGCCAGCAGTGGCCGAAGCTACAATGAGCAGTTCTTC. V usage is TRBV28 and J usage is TRBJ2-1; D gene ambiguous. With 5 bases removed from V and 3 bases from J, the gap between germline ends came to 8 bases. Germline V gives CDR1 MDHEN, CDR2 SYDVKM. The CDR3 consists of 13 residues.

This chain links TRBV6-1 with TRBJ1-1; D is uncertain. The V gene lost 2 bases and the J gene lost 4 bases, with 8 bases spanning the gap. CDR3 length: 13 amino acids. Germline V gives CDR1 MNHNS, CDR2 SASEGT. The chain's CDR3 is CASSERGLTEAFF. For the CDR3, the DNA is TGTGCCAGCAGTGAACGAGGTCTCACTGAAGCTTTCTTT.

This clone was recorded once. The rearrangement links TRBV19 to TRBJ1-1; D unclear. The V end lost 7 bases, the J end lost 3 bases, and 18 bases lay between the germline ends. The length of the CDR3 is 15 residues. Germline V gives CDR1 LNHDA, CDR2 SQIVND (reference sequence). Here the CDR3 reads CASIEKLTKDTEAFF. CDR3 coding DNA: TGTGCCAGTATTGAAAAACTAACCAAAGACACTGAAGCTTTCTTT.

This rearrangement joins TRBV5-1 to TRBJ2-7; 10 bases match TRBD2. In germline, CDR1 is SGHRS, CDR2 YFSETQ. Unmatched junction bases numbered 3, after V lost 3 bases and J lost 0 bases. CDR3 length equals 15 residues. CDR3 sequence: CASSSSGGFSYEQYF. The DNA of the CDR3 is TGCGCCAGCAGCTCTAGCGGGGGATTCTCCTACGAGCAGTACTTC.

The chain has TRBV28 and TRBJ1-3; D is uncertain. Germline CDR1 is MDHEN and CDR2 is SYDVKM. Trimming removed 9 bases from V and 0 bases from J, with 15 bases in between. The CDR3 length is 15 residues. CDR3 loop: CASQRDISSGNTIYF. The CDR3 DNA is TGTGCCAGTCAGCGCGACATTAGCTCTGGAAACACCATATATTTT. Full variable domain (rest looked up from reference TRBV28 and TRBJ1-3): DVKVTQSSRYLVKRTGEKVFLECVQDMDHENMFWYRQDPGLGLRLIYFSYDVKMKEKGDIPEGYSVSREKKERFSLILESASTNQTSMYLCASQRDISSGNTIYFGEGSWLTVV.

This rearrangement joins TRBV2 to TRBJ2-3; no reliable D call. This CDR3 spans 12 amino acids. Germline V CDR1 and CDR2: SNHLY, FYNNEI. V was shortened by 4 bases and J by 2 bases, with 4 bases between the two germline ends. The CDR3 region has the DNA TGTGCCAGCAGTGCCGACACAGATACGCAGTATTTT. This encodes CASSADTDTQYF.

The rearrangement links TRBV7-7 to TRBJ2-5, with D unclear. Germline V gene lookup returns CDR1 SSHAT and CDR2 FNYEAQ (reference sequence). V lost 1 base and J 5 bases, leaving 8 bases between the germline ends. CDR3 length: 13 amino acids. CDR3 bases: TGTGCCAGCAGCTTAGAACGGTTGGAGACCCAGTACTTC. It is translated as CASSLERLETQYF.

The chain couples TRBV9 to TRBJ1-3, with D possibly TRBD1 on 6 matching bases. Trimming removed 4 bases at V and 0 bases at J, with 11 bases between. Germline CDR1 SGDLS, CDR2 YYNGEE. The CDR3 is 15 residues long. The CDR3 protein is CASSPRQASGNTIYF. The CDR3 DNA follows: TGTGCCAGCAGCCCTAGACAGGCCTCTGGAAACACCATATATTTT.

The chain carries TRBV7-8 and TRBJ1-2; D not resolved. The V end lost 1 base, the J end lost 4 bases, and 13 bases lay between the germline ends. CDR1 and CDR2 (germline): SGHVS, FQNEAQ. The length of the CDR3 is 15 residues. The CDR3 loop is CASSLEAALSYGYTF. The CDR3 DNA follows: TGTGCCAGCAGCTTAGAGGCCGCTCTATCCTATGGCTACACCTTC.

This chain uses TRBV7-9 with TRBJ1-2, with 8 nucleotides matching TRBD1. Looked up from germline, CDR1 is SEHNR and CDR2 is FQNEAQ (reference sequence). CDR3 length: 14 amino acids. V was pared by 4 bases and J by 8 bases, with 9 bases of the junction left unmatched. CDR3 amino acids: CASSWDRSIFGYTF. For the CDR3, the DNA is TGTGCCAGCAGCTGGGACAGGTCCATATTCGGCTACACCTTC. Full variable domain (remainder filled in from reference TRBV7-9 and TRBJ1-2): DTGVSQNPRHKITKRGQNVTFRCDPISEHNRLYWYRQTLGQGPEFLTYFQNEAQLEKSRLLSDRFSAERPKGSFSTLEIQRTEQGDSAMYLCASSWDRSIFGYTFGSGTRLTVV.

The CDR3 DNA follows: TGTGCCAGCAGTAAAACCTCGACGGGAGAGACCCAGTACTTC. This codes for CASSKTSTGETQYF. The V gene is TRBV2, the J gene TRBJ2-5; the D is unclear. CDR3 size: 14 residues. V lost 5 bases, J lost 4 bases, and 14 bases lay in between. Germline V gene sequence: CDR1 SNHLY, CDR2 FYNNEI.

The chain joins TRBV11-3 to TRBJ2-5; D is ambiguous. The CDR3 is 14 residues long. The ends were cut back, 5 bases at V and 3 bases at J, with 13 bases in the middle. In germline, CDR1 is SGHNT, CDR2 YENEEA. The CDR3 sequence: CASSALGSEETQYF. The CDR3 DNA follows: TGTGCCAGCAGCGCCCTAGGGTCGGAAGAGACCCAGTACTTC. Complete variable domain (other parts from reference TRBV11-3 and TRBJ2-5): EAGVVQSPRYKIIEKKQPVAFWCNPISGHNTLYWYLQNLGQGPELLIRYENEEAVDDSQLPKDRFSAERLKGVDSTLKIQPAELGDSAVYLCASSALGSEETQYFGPGTRLLVL.

The rearrangement links TRBV6-6 to TRBJ1-2; D not resolved. This CDR3 contains 15 residues. The germline V gene encodes CDR1 MNHNY and CDR2 SVGAGI (reference sequence). V lost 6 bases to trimming and J lost 0 bases, with 14 bases between them. The CDR3 sequence is CASSYGRAANYGYTF. CDR3 bases: TGTGCCAGCAGCTACGGGAGGGCAGCTAACTATGGCTACACCTTC.

The chain is built from TRBV28 and TRBJ1-4, with D perhaps matching TRBD1 (6 bases). The germline V gene has CDR1 MDHEN and CDR2 SYDVKM. Trimming left V 8 bases short and J 3 bases short, with 28 bases between. This CDR3 has 19 residues. The CDR3 nucleotides read TGTGCCAGCGGAGCCGGGGGGGGCGGAATTCTTACGGCTAATGAAAAACTGTTTTTT. Translated, it gives CASGAGGGGILTANEKLFF.

This clone was found a few times. The chain recombines TRBV7-3 with TRBJ1-2, with D uncertain. Germline CDR1 SGHTA, CDR2 FQGTGA. V was pared by 1 base and J by 6 bases, with 9 bases between. This CDR3 contains 13 residues. The CDR3 DNA follows: TGTGCCAGCAGCTTAAGGCCCGGAGATGGCTACACCTTC. This sequence encodes CASSLRPGDGYTF.

This sequence joins TRBV18 and TRBJ2-7; no reliable D call. The germline V gene encodes CDR1 KGHSH and CDR2 LQKENI. This CDR3 has 12 residues. Trimming took off 3 bases at V and 1 base at J, with 4 bases between the two ends. Here the CDR3 DNA reads TGTGCCAGCTCACCGGTGTCCTACGAGCAGTACTTC. Residues: CASSPVSYEQYF.

This clone has only a few counts. The CDR3 spells CATSTVGYEQYF. The CDR3, as DNA: TGTGCCACCAGCACGGTAGGCTACGAGCAGTACTTC. The chain couples TRBV15 to TRBJ2-7, with D unclear. V was cut by 4 bases and J by 3 bases, with 7 bases left in between. This CDR3 contains 12 residues. The V gene's germline CDR1 is LNHNV and CDR2 YYDKDF (reference sequence).

The genes are TRBV5-1 and TRBJ1-4; D call uncertain. The germline V gene has CDR1 SGHRS and CDR2 YFSETQ. This CDR3 spans 14 amino acids. V lost 0 bases and J 8 bases, leaving 11 bases between the germline ends. Here the CDR3 reads CASSLGAGKEKLFF. DNA for the CDR3: TGCGCCAGCAGCTTGGGGGCGGGAAAGGAAAAACTGTTTTTT.